Listed here are 7 T cell receptor beta chains from one sample, sequenced in a study of cytomegalovirus exposure and HLA in healthy donors. Profiled with immunoSEQ multiplex PCR; TCRdb holds only in-frame clones, not every one. The repertoire has roughly 57,000 clones, 93% of them found once; the top ten carry under 2%. The sequencing input was PBMCs. The receptors come from a woman younger than 35 in good health and CMV-seropositive.

V is TRBV10-2 and J is TRBJ1-6, with a weak D call TRBD1 (5 bases). Germline V gene lookup returns CDR1 WSHSY and CDR2 SAAADI. The CDR3 contains 15 residues. The V gene lost 8 bases and the J gene lost 7 bases, with 18 bases spanning the gap. CDR3 loop: CASLDNSVRNSPLHF. The CDR3 DNA sequence: TGCGCCAGCTTGGACAACTCTGTTAGGAATTCACCCCTCCACTTT.

The chain recombines TRBV5-4 with TRBJ2-5; TRBD1 agrees at 9 bases. Trimming removed 5 bases from V and 2 bases from J; junction bases left unmatched: 4. The CDR3 totals 14 residues. CDR1 is SGHNT, CDR2 YYREEE, per germline (reference sequence). As DNA, the CDR3 is TGTGCCAGCAGGACAGGGGGTGGTCAAGAGACCCAGTACTTC. Translating it yields CASRTGGGQETQYF.

The chain recombines TRBV5-5 with TRBJ1-2, with D possibly TRBD1 on 6 matching bases. V was cut by 2 bases and J by 8 bases, with 16 bases left in between. Germline V gives CDR1 SGHKS, CDR2 YYEKEE (reference sequence). The CDR3 has 14 amino acids. CDR3 sequence reads: CASSLTGPGGGYTF. In nucleotides, the CDR3 is TGTGCCAGCAGCTTAACAGGGCCCGGTGGGGGCTACACCTTC.

DNA of the CDR3: TGTGCCAGCAGCTACAGGGGGCTTAACAATCAGCCCCAGCATTTT. This codes for CASSYRGLNNQPQHF. The V and J genes are TRBV6-5 and TRBJ1-5; 9 bases match TRBD1. This CDR3 contains 15 residues. Germline V gene lookup returns CDR1 MNHEY and CDR2 SVGAGI. The trim removed 6 bases at V and 3 bases at J, leaving 6 bases unmatched.

This rearrangement joins TRBV5-5 to TRBJ1-6; 10 bases are shared with TRBD1. This CDR3 contains 15 residues. The J segment lost 3 bases and the V segment lost 3 bases, leaving 0 bases of the junction unmatched. The germline CDR1 and CDR2 sequences are SGHKS and YYEKEE (reference sequence). The CDR3: CASSWDRGYNSPLHF. The DNA for the CDR3 is TGTGCCAGCAGCTGGGACAGGGGCTATAATTCACCCCTCCACTTT.

The chain couples TRBV5-5 to TRBJ2-7; D is perhaps TRBD2 (5 bases). V lost 4 bases, J lost 3 bases, and 17 bases lay in between. The CDR3 covers 15 residues. The V gene's germline CDR1 is SGHKS and CDR2 YYEKEE (reference sequence). The CDR3 loop reads CASSPGGLSFYEQYF. DNA for the CDR3: TGTGCCAGCAGCCCAGGAGGACTCTCCTTCTACGAGCAGTACTTC.

The CDR3 protein is CASSSGVASEQFF. The CDR3 DNA reads as TGTGCCAGCAGCTCCGGCGTAGCTAGTGAGCAGTTCTTC. The chain uses TRBV11-3 and TRBJ2-1; D is unresolved. The CDR3 sequence is 13 residues long. V lost 4 bases and J lost 9, with 13 bases in between. Germline V gene sequence: CDR1 SGHNT, CDR2 YENEEA.